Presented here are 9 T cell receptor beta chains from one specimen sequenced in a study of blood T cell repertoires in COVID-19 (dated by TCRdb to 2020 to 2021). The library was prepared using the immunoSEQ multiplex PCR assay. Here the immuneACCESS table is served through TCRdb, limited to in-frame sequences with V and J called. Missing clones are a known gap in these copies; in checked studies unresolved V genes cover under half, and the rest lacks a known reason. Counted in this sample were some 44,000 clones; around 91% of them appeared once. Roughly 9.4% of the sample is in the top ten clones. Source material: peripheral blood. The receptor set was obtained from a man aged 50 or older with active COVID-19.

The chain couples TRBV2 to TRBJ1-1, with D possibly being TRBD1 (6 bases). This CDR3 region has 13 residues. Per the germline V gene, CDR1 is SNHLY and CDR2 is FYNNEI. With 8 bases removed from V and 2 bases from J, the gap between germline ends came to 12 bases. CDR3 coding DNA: TGTGCCAGCGCGTGGGGGGGCAACACTGAAGCTTTCTTT. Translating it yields CASAWGGNTEAFF.

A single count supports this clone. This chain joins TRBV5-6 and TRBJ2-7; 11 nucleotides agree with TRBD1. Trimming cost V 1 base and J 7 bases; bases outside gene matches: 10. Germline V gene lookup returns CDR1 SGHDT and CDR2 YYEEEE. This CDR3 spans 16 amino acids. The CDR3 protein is CASSLKLGTGGSEQYF. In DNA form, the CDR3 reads TGTGCCAGCAGCTTGAAGCTGGGGACAGGGGGAAGTGAGCAGTACTTC.

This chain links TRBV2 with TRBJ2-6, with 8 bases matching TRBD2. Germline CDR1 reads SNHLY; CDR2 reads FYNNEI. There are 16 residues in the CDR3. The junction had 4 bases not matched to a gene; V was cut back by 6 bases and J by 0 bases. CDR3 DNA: TGTGCCAGCAGCGGTAGCGGGACCTCTGGGGCCAACGTCCTGACTTTC. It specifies CASSGSGTSGANVLTF.

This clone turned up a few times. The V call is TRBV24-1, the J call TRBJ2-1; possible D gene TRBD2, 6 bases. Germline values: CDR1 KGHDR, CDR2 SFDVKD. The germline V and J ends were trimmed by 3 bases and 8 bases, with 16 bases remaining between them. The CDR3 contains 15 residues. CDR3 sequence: CATSDAETSADEQFF. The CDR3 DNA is TGTGCCACCAGTGATGCCGAGACTAGTGCGGATGAGCAGTTCTTC.

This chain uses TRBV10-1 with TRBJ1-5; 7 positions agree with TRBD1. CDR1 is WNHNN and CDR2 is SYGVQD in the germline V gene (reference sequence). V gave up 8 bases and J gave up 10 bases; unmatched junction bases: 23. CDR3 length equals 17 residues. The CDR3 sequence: CASFCRGLRARHRPQHF. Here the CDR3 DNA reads TGCGCCAGCTTTTGTAGGGGGCTAAGGGCTCGCCATAGACCCCAGCATTTT.

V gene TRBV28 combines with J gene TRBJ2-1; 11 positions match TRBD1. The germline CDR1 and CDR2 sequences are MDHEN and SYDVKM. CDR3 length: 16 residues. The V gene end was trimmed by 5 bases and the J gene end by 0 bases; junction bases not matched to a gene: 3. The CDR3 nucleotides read TGTGCCAGCAGTGGGACAGGGGGAGACTCCTACAATGAGCAGTTCTTC. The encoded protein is CASSGTGGDSYNEQFF.

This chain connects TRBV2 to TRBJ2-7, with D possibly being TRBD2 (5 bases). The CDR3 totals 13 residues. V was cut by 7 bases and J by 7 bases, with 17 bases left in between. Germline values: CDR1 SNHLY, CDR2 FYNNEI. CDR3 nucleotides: TGTGCCAGCATCTCTCTCGGGGTTCGAGAGCAGTACTTC. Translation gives CASISLGVREQYF.

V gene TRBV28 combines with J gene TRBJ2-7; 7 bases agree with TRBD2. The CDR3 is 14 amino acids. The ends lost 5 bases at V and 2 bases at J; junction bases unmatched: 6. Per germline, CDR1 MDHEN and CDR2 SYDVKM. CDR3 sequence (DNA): TGTGCCAGCAGTCCCGAGCGGGGAGCCTACGAGCAGTACTTC. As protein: CASSPERGAYEQYF.

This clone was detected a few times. This CDR3 is CASSSRDPLTLYEQYF. In DNA, the CDR3 is TGCGCCAGCAGCAGCCGGGATCCCCTTACCCTCTACGAGCAGTACTTC. The rearrangement joins TRBV4-1 to TRBJ2-7; D is possibly TRBD2 (5 bases). The germline gives CDR1 MGHRA, CDR2 YSYEKL. The CDR3 is made up of 16 amino acids. V dropped 5 bases and J dropped 3 bases, with 20 bases sitting between them.